Following are 26 T cell receptor beta chains from one sample sequenced in a study of vaccination and CD4 T cells after COVID-19. What these receptors recognize is not known. Sequencing of DNA taken from cultured CD4+ T cells relied on the Oncomine TCR Beta short-read assay. Via MiXCR, TCRdb re-called the PCR reads, giving one row per CDR3 protein. The table shows about 7,800 distinct CDR3 sequences, with roughly 58% occurring only once. Regarding treatment: roughly 10-day PBMC culture with coronavirus spike peptide pools or control peptides (ViraFEST assay). Material for sequencing was CD4+ T cells from blood, cultured in vitro. These receptors all stem from a human donor who had recovered from COVID-19.

Only a few counts were recorded for this clonotype. J is TRBJ2-3 and V is TRBV27, with 7 bases matching TRBD2. Germline values: CDR1 MNHEY, CDR2 SMNVEV (reference sequence). The length of the CDR3 is 17 residues. V was clipped by 3 bases and J by 0 bases; unmatched bases: 9. CDR3: CASSLLPGGGSTDTQYF. CDR3 nucleotides: TGTGCCAGCAGTTTGCTCCCGGGGGGAGGGAGCACAGATACGCAGTATTTT.

The gene calls are TRBV7-3 and TRBJ2-1, with TRBD2 matching over 7 bases. CDR3 length equals 14 residues. V trimming: 3 bases; J trimming: 2 bases; junction bases outside the gene matches: 1. CDR1 is SGHTA, CDR2 FQGTGA, per germline. CDR3 loop: CASSFGGAYNEQFF. In nucleotides, the CDR3 is TGTGCCAGCAGCTTTGGGGGGGCCTACAATGAGCAGTTCTTC.

The rearrangement joins TRBV6-1 to TRBJ2-7; a weak D match, TRBD1 (5 bases). V gave up 6 bases and J gave up 2 bases, with 17 bases separating them. Per the germline V gene, CDR1 is MNHNS and CDR2 is SASEGT. This CDR3 has 15 residues. The CDR3 DNA reads TGTGCCAGCAGGTCCTGGGGCAGCGAAGCCTACGAGCAGTACTTC. Its protein is CASRSWGSEAYEQYF.

This chain uses TRBV7-9 with TRBJ2-2, with 11 bases aligning to TRBD2. The germline gives CDR1 SEHNR, CDR2 FQNEAQ (reference sequence). CDR3 size: 14 residues. With V trimmed by 10 bases and J by 8 bases, 9 bases remained unmatched. In DNA, the CDR3 is TGTGCCACCCGACTAGCGGGGTTATCTGGGGAGCTGTTTTTT. As protein: CATRLAGLSGELFF.

This clonotype has only a few counts. V is TRBV24-1 and J is TRBJ2-3; a weak D match, TRBD1 (5 bases). From germline, CDR1 is KGHDR and CDR2 SFDVKD. Trimming pared 4 bases from V and 11 bases from J, leaving 12 bases between. CDR3 length: 12 residues. The CDR3 DNA sequence: TGTGCCACCAGTGAATGGGGCAGTAAGCAGTATTTT. Amino acid sequence: CATSEWGSKQYF.

This chain joins TRBV6-1 and TRBJ1-5; D gene uncertain. V lost 10 bases to trimming and J lost 1 base, with 14 bases between them. The CDR3 length is 14 residues. CDR1 and CDR2 from the germline V gene are MNHNS and SASEGT. CDR3 sequence: CATGSGRSNQPQHF. DNA for the CDR3: TGTGCCACCGGGAGCGGTCGGAGCAATCAGCCCCAGCATTTT.

In this sample, this clonotype turned up a few times. The J gene is TRBJ1-1, the V gene TRBV6-2 or TRBV6-3; the D gene is possibly TRBD1 (5 bases). Germline values: CDR1 MNHEY, CDR2 SVGEGT. The CDR3 covers 14 residues. V lost 6 bases, J lost 0 bases, and 11 bases lay in between. The CDR3 spells CASSHGGVNTEAFF. Here the CDR3 DNA reads TGTGCCAGCAGCCACGGGGGGGTGAACACTGAAGCTTTCTTT.

This chain uses TRBV11-2 with TRBJ2-1, with 9 bases lining up with TRBD2. This CDR3 region has 15 residues. The V segment lost 5 bases and the J segment 2 bases; nucleotides outside the gene matches: 4. Germline loops: CDR1 SGHAT, CDR2 FQNNGV. CDR3 protein: CASSNQRGAYNEQFF. The CDR3 nucleotides read TGTGCCAGCAGCAACCAGCGGGGGGCCTACAATGAGCAGTTCTTC.

The chain couples TRBV24-1 to TRBJ2-4; maybe TRBD2 (6 bases). Germline values: CDR1 KGHDR, CDR2 SFDVKD. Trimming shortened V by 5 bases and J by 6 bases, and 13 bases separated the two germline ends. CDR3 length equals 14 residues. The CDR3 loop is CATSGRGWLNIQYF. The CDR3 coding sequence is TGTGCCACCAGTGGGCGGGGTTGGTTAAACATTCAGTACTTC.

The table lists this clonotype with a count of one. This chain joins TRBV5-1 and TRBJ1-1; no clear D. This CDR3 spans 15 amino acids. The germline V and J ends were trimmed by 4 bases and 2 bases, with 15 bases remaining between them. Germline CDR1 and CDR2: SGHRS and YFSETQ. CDR3 amino acids: CASSVWPGANTEAFF. The CDR3 DNA reads TGCGCCAGCAGCGTCTGGCCGGGAGCAAACACTGAAGCTTTCTTT.

The chain combines TRBV24-1 with TRBJ2-5, with D possibly TRBD2 on 5 matching bases. The CDR3 runs to 14 residues. The germline V and J ends were trimmed by 4 bases and 1 base, with 9 bases remaining between them. Germline CDR1 is KGHDR and CDR2 is SFDVKD. CDR3 loop: CATSEAEPQETQYF. The CDR3 bases are TGTGCCACCAGTGAAGCGGAGCCCCAAGAGACCCAGTACTTC.

This sequence joins TRBV5-1 and TRBJ2-6; D is uncertain. This CDR3 spans 18 amino acids. CDR1 SGHRS and CDR2 YFSETQ come from the germline V gene. V gave up 0 bases and J gave up 0 bases, with 13 bases separating them. Here the CDR3 reads CASSLVPTASSGANVLTF. CDR3 coding DNA: TGCGCCAGCAGCTTGGTCCCCACCGCAAGCTCTGGGGCCAACGTCCTGACTTTC.

The chain uses TRBV29-1 and TRBJ1-2; TRBD1 agrees at 8 bases. Germline V gene data show CDR1 as SQVTM and CDR2 as ANQGSEA. The CDR3 is 13 residues long. V lost 6 bases to trimming and J lost 3 bases; unmatched junction nucleotides: 6. The CDR3 region has the DNA TGCAGCGTCGGGACAGGACTCGACTATGGCTACACCTTC. This encodes CSVGTGLDYGYTF.

In its sample, this clonotype was seen a few times. This chain joins TRBV20-1 and TRBJ2-7; 11 nucleotides line up with TRBD2. V gave up 3 bases and J gave up 5 bases; unmatched junction bases: 15. This CDR3 spans 17 amino acids. Germline CDR1 and CDR2: DFQATT and SNEGSKA (reference sequence). The CDR3 reads CSASYKPTSGNFDEQYF. In DNA form, the CDR3 reads TGCAGTGCTAGTTATAAACCGACTAGCGGGAACTTCGACGAGCAGTACTTC.

This clonotype was found a few times. The chain is built from TRBV6-5 and TRBJ2-2; TRBD1 or TRBD2 may be the D gene (5 bases each). The V and J ends lost 0 bases and 7 bases respectively, with 15 bases between them. CDR3 length: 16 amino acids. Germline-derived CDR1 and CDR2 are MNHEY and SVGAGI. Here the CDR3 DNA reads TGTGCCAGCAGTTACTCGATAAGAGGGGCCGGCGGGGAGCTGTTTTTT. It encodes CASSYSIRGAGGELFF.

This chain links TRBV7-2 with TRBJ1-4, with D possibly TRBD1 on 6 matching bases. Germline V gene lookup returns CDR1 SGHTA and CDR2 FQGNSA. With 3 bases removed from V and 10 bases from J, the gap between germline ends came to 18 bases. The CDR3 sequence is 15 residues long. In nucleotides, the CDR3 is TGTGCCAGCAGCTTTTCGGGGGCGAGAGGGGGAAAACTGTTTTTT. It is translated as CASSFSGARGGKLFF.

In DNA form, the CDR3 reads TGTGCCAGCAACGACAGGGTATGGAACAATGAGCAGTTCTTC. Protein: CASNDRVWNNEQFF. This chain links TRBV6-1 with TRBJ2-1; 7 positions match TRBD1. In germline, CDR1 is MNHNS, CDR2 SASEGT. The CDR3 extends over 14 amino acids. With 7 bases clipped from V and 5 bases from J, the junction kept 8 bases outside the gene matches.

The rearrangement joins TRBV7-2 to TRBJ2-1; a possible D gene is TRBD2 (5 bases). The germline V gene has CDR1 SGHTA and CDR2 FQGNSA. Trimming cost V 6 bases and J 2 bases, with 17 bases left between them. The CDR3 runs 16 residues. The CDR3 loop is CASRAIGLQTYNEQFF. CDR3 nucleotide sequence: TGTGCCAGCAGGGCCATCGGACTCCAGACCTACAATGAGCAGTTCTTC.

The chain is built from TRBV4-3 and TRBJ2-2, with D perhaps TRBD1 (6 bases). Germline V gene lookup returns CDR1 LGHNA and CDR2 YSLEER. The CDR3 runs to 16 residues. V gave up 1 base and J gave up 4 bases, with 13 bases separating them. This CDR3 is CASSQGGLAFTGELFF. The CDR3 bases are TGCGCCAGCAGCCAAGGGGGGCTAGCCTTCACCGGGGAGCTGTTTTTT.

This clonotype is medium-sized by share. The V and J genes are TRBV18 and TRBJ1-1; D perhaps matches TRBD1 (5 bases). The CDR3 has 16 amino acids. The V gene's germline CDR1 is KGHSH and CDR2 LQKENI. V lost 4 bases and J 0 bases, leaving 15 bases between the germline ends. The CDR3 nucleotides read TGTGCCAGCTCACAATACACAGCGGGACTGAACACTGAAGCTTTCTTT. Translated: CASSQYTAGLNTEAFF. The variable domain in full, with the rest retrieved from reference TRBV18 and TRBJ1-1, is NAGVMQNPRHLVRRRGQEARLRCSPMKGHSHVYWYRQLPEEGLKFMVYLQKENIIDESGMPKERFSAEFPKEGPSILRIQQVVRGDSAAYFCASSQYTAGLNTEAFFGQGTRLTVV.

The CDR3 loop is CASSLYTGELFF. CDR3 DNA sequence: TGTGCCAGCAGCCTTTACACCGGGGAGCTGTTTTTT. The chain carries TRBV7-3 and TRBJ2-2; D unclear. The CDR3 has 12 residues. Between the trimmed V and J ends, which lost 5 bases and 3 bases, there was a span of 4 bases. The germline CDR1 and CDR2 sequences are SGHTA and FQGTGA.

In its sample, this clonotype was seen once. The rearrangement links TRBV6-2 or TRBV6-3 to TRBJ2-3; D perhaps matches TRBD2 (6 bases). V was cut by 5 bases and J by 10 bases, with 22 bases left in between. Germline lookup yields CDR1 MNHEY and CDR2 SVGEGT. This CDR3 is 15 amino acids long. The CDR3 sequence: CASSPTAGPGKAQYF. CDR3 bases: TGTGCCAGCAGTCCAACAGCGGGTCCCGGGAAGGCGCAGTATTTT.

This chain connects TRBV19 to TRBJ1-5, with 7 nucleotides matching TRBD1. V trimming: 6 bases; J trimming: 6 bases; junction bases outside the gene matches: 11. Germline assignment: CDR1 LNHDA and CDR2 SQIVND (reference sequence). The CDR3 contains 15 residues. Written as DNA, the CDR3 is TGTGCCAGTAGATCAGGGACAGATAACATTCAGCCCCAGCATTTT. Amino acids: CASRSGTDNIQPQHF.

This clonotype was detected a few times. The chain combines TRBV6-1 with TRBJ1-3; 9 nucleotides agree with TRBD1. There are 14 residues in the CDR3. J was trimmed by 1 base and V by 10 bases; bases with no gene match: 5. Germline V gene data show CDR1 as MNHNS and CDR2 as SASEGT. The chain's CDR3 is CATATGGSGNTIYF. As DNA, the CDR3 is TGTGCCACCGCGACAGGGGGATCTGGAAACACCATATATTTT.

The CDR3 sequence is CATSRDQNIQYF. DNA of the CDR3: TGTGCCACCAGCAGAGACCAAAACATTCAGTACTTC. J is TRBJ2-4 and V is TRBV15; no definite D call. Germline CDR1 LNHNV, CDR2 YYDKDF (reference sequence). V was cut by 0 bases and J by 5 bases, with 2 bases left in between. There are 12 residues in the CDR3.

V and J are TRBV20-1 and TRBJ2-5; D not resolved. V lost 4 bases, J lost 0 bases, and 9 bases lay in between. This CDR3 region has 13 residues. Per the germline V gene, CDR1 is DFQATT and CDR2 is SNEGSKA (reference sequence). In nucleotides, the CDR3 is TGCAGTGCTAAGAATACTAACCAAGAGACCCAGTACTTC. Translation: CSAKNTNQETQYF.